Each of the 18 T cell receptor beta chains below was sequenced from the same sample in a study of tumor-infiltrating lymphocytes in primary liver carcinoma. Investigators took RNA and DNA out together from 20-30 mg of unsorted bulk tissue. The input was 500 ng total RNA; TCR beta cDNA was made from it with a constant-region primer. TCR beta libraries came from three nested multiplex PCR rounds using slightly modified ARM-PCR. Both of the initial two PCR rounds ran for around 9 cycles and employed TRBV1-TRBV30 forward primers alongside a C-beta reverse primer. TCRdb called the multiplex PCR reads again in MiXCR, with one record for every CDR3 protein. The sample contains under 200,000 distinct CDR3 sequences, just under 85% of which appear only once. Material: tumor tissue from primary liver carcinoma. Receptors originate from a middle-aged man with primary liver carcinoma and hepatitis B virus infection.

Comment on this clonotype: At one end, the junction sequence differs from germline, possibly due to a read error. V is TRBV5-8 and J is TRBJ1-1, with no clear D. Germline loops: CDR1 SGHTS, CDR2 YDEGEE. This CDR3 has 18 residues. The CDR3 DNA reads TGTGCCAGCAGCTCCTCAGACACCCTGAGAGGTTTGAACACTGAAGCTTTCTTC. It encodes CASSSSDTLRGLNTEAFF.

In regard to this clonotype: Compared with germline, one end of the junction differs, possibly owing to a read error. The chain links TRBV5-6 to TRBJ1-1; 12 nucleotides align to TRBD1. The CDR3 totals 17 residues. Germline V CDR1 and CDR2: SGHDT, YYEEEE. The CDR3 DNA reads TGTGCCAGCAGCCCCGGGACAGGGGGCAGCCGGAGTACTGATGCTTTCTTT. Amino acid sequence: CASSPGTGGSRSTDAFF.

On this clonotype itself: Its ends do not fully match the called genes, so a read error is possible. CDR3 sequence: CCVCTGAGNTEAFF. DNA of the CDR3: TGCTGCGTTTGCACCGGAGCAGGGAACACTGAAGCTTTCTTT. V gene TRBV29-1 combines with J gene TRBJ1-1; D is ambiguous. The CDR3 covers 14 residues. Germline CDR1 SQVTM, CDR2 ANQGSEA.

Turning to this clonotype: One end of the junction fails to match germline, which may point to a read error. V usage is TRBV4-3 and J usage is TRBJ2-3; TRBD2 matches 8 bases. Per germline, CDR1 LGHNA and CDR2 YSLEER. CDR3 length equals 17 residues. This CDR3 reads CASSHDTDAGGTDTRYF. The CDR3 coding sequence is TGCGCCAGTAGCCATGATACCGACGCGGGAGGAACAGATACGCGGTATTTT.

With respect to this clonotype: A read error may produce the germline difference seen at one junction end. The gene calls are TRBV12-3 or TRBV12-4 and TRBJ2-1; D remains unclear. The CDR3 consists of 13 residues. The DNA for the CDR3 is TGTGCTAGCAGTTATGGCAGAGACATTGAGCAGTTCTTC. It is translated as CASSYGRDIEQFF.

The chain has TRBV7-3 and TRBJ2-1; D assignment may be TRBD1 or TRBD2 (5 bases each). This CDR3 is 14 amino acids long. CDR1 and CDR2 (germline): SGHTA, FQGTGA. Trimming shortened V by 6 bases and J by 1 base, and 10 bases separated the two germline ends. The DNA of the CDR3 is TGTGCCAGCAGTCGGGGCAGATCCTACAATGAGCAGTTCTTC. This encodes CASSRGRSYNEQFF.

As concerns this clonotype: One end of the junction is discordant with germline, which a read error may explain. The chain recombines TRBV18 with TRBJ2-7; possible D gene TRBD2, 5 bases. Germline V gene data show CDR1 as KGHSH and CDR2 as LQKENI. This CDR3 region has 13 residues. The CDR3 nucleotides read TGTGCCAGCTCACCAGCTGCCGACTACGAGCGGTGCTTC. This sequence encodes CASSPAADYERCF.

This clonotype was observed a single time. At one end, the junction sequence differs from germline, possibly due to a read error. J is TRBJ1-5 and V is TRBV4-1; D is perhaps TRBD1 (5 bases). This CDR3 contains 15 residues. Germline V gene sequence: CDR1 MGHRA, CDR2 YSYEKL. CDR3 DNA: TGCGCTAGCACTCCCATAGAGGGGAACAATCAGCCCCAGCATTTT. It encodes CASTPIEGNNQPQHF.

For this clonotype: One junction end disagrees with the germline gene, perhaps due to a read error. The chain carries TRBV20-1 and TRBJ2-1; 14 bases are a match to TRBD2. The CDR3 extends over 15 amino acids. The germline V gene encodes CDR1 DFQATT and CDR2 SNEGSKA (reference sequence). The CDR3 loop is CSARDGLAGGFELFF. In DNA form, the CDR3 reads TGTAGTGCTAGAGACGGACTAGCGGGAGGATTTGAGCTGTTCTTC.

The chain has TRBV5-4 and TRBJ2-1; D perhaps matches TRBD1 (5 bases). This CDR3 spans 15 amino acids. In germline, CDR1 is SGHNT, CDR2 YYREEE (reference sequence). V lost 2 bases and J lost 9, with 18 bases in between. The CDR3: CASSFPQVRSSEQFF. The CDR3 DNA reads TGTGCCAGCAGCTTTCCACAGGTGAGGAGCAGTGAGCAGTTCTTC.

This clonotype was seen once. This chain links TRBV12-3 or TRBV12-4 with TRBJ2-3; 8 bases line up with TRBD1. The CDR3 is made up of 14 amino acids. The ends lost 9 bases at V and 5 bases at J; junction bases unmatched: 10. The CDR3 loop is CASSRQGPLDTQYF. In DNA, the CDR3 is TGTGCCAGTAGCCGACAGGGGCCTTTAGATACGCAGTATTTT.

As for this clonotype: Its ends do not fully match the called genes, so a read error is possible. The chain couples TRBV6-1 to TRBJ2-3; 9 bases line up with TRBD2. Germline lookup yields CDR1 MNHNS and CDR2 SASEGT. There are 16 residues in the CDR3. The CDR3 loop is CVSTLRRGLAHGTQYF. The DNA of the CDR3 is TGCGTCAGCACTCTACGACGGGGACTAGCACACGGTACGCAGTATTTT.

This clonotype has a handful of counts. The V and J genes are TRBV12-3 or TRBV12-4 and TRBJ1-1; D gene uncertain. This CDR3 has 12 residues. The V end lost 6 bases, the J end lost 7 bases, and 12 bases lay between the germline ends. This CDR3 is CASRYVTVEAFF. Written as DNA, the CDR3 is TGTGCCAGCAGGTATGTTACTGTTGAAGCTTTCTTT.

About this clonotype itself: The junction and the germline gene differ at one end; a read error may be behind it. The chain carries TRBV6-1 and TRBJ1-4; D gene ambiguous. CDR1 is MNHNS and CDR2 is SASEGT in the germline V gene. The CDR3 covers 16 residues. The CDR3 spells CASSGAGLVTNEKVFF. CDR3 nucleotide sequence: TGTGCCAGCAGTGGAGCGGGTCTGGTAACTAATGAAAAAGTGTTTTTT.

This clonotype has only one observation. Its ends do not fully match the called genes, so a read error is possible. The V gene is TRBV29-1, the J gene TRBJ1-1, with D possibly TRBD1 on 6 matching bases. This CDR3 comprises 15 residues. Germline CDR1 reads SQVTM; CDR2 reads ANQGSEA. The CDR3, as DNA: TGTAGCACCGTTGTTGTAGGGGGTTTGAACACTGCAGCTTTCTTT. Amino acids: CSTVVVGGLNTAAFF.

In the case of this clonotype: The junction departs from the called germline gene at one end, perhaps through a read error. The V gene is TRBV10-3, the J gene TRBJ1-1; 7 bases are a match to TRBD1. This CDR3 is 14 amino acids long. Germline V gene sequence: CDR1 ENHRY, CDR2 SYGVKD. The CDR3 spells CAVSGQDLNTEAFF. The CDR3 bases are TGTGCCGTCAGCGGACAGGATCTGAACACTGAAGCTTTCTTT.

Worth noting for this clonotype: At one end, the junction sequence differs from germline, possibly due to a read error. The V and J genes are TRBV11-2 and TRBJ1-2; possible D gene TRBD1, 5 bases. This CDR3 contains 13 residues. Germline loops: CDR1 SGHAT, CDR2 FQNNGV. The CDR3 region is CASSLDKGYGYTF. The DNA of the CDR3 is TGTGCCAGCAGCTTGGACAAGGGCTACGGCTACACGTTC.

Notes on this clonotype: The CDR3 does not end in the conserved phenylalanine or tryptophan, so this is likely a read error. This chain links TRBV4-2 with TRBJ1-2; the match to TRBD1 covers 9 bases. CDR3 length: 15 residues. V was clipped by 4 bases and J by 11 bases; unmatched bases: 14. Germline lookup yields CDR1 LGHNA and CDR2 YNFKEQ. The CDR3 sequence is CASSRAGQGNYEYTS. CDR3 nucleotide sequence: TGTGCCAGCAGCCGAGCGGGACAGGGTAACTATGAATACACCTCC.